Each of the 20 T cell receptor beta chains below was sequenced from the same sample in a study of T cells in Graves' hyperthyroidism and ophthalmopathy. Amplification of TCR beta CDR3 regions used RNA as the template. HTBI primers were employed in a first-round RT-PCR of the TCR CDR3. A single record per CDR3 protein comes from TCRdb applying MiXCR to the multiplex PCR reads. The table shows about 560,000 distinct CDR3 sequences, with roughly a sixth occurring only once. Sequenced: blood. The receptors stem from a woman under 30 with Graves' hyperthyroidism.

This clonotype occurred a few times. The chain uses TRBV7-6 and TRBJ2-3; D not resolved. Germline V lookup: CDR1 SGHVS, CDR2 FNYEAQ. The CDR3 consists of 13 residues. The germline V and J ends were trimmed by 0 bases and 6 bases, with 7 bases remaining between them. CDR3 in DNA: TGTGCCAGCAGCTTAGCGTGGGTGGATACGCAGTATTTT. Amino acid sequence: CASSLAWVDTQYF.

The V call is TRBV20-1, the J call TRBJ1-6, with D hard to call. V was pared by 6 bases and J by 6 bases, with 9 bases between. The germline CDR1 and CDR2 sequences are DFQATT and SNEGSKA (reference sequence). The CDR3 has 12 amino acids. This chain's CDR3 is CSATGPNSPLHF. CDR3 in DNA: TGCAGTGCCACCGGACCTAATTCACCCCTCCACTTT.

This clonotype was observed many times. An end of the junction does not agree with germline; a read error may underlie this. The V and J genes are TRBV15 and TRBJ2-7; D not resolved. Germline loops: CDR1 LNHNV, CDR2 YYDKDF (reference sequence). This CDR3 is 12 amino acids long. CDR3 protein: CATSNPSDEQYF. Here the CDR3 DNA reads TGTGCCACCAGCAACCCCTCCGACGAGCAGTACTTC.

This clonotype was counted at least ten times. The chain joins TRBV28 to TRBJ1-4; TRBD1 is a possible D gene (6 bases). The germline gives CDR1 MDHEN, CDR2 SYDVKM. The CDR3 is 17 amino acids. Between the trimmed V and J ends, which lost 3 bases and 7 bases, there was a span of 21 bases. CDR3 sequence reads: CASSFSAGDGSSEKLFF. Here the CDR3 DNA reads TGTGCCAGCAGTTTTTCGGCAGGGGACGGTTCGAGTGAAAAACTGTTTTTT.

This clonotype turned up a few times. The chain joins TRBV9 to TRBJ2-3; D ambiguous. Germline-derived CDR1 and CDR2 are SGDLS and YYNGEE. V lost 3 bases and J 0 bases, leaving 5 bases between the germline ends. The CDR3 is 13 residues long. CDR3 residues: CASSAISTDTQYF. CDR3 DNA: TGTGCCAGCAGCGCGATTAGCACAGATACGCAGTATTTT.

This clonotype was seen more than once but under ten times. J is TRBJ2-7 and V is TRBV6-2 or TRBV6-3; D is undetermined. CDR1 and CDR2 from the germline V gene are MNHEY and SVGEGT. CDR3 length equals 15 residues. V shed 7 bases and J shed 0 bases, with 16 bases lying between them. In DNA form, the CDR3 reads TGTGCCAGCACCGACGTGTTCTGGAGCTCCTACGAGCAGTACTTC. This encodes CASTDVFWSSYEQYF.

This clonotype was seen at least ten times. This sequence joins TRBV7-2 and TRBJ2-1; 9 bases map to TRBD2. CDR1 is SGHTA and CDR2 is FQGNSA in the germline V gene. The CDR3 runs to 14 residues. V lost 10 bases and J lost 6; bases outside the gene matches: 10. Here the CDR3 reads CATGGRAGLNEQFF. In DNA form, the CDR3 reads TGTGCCACGGGCGGGAGGGCCGGCCTCAATGAGCAGTTCTTC.

This clonotype occurred many times. J is TRBJ2-1 and V is TRBV2, with 8 bases fitting TRBD2. The CDR3 extends over 16 amino acids. V was clipped by 0 bases and J by 6 bases; unmatched bases: 7. The germline V gene encodes CDR1 SNHLY and CDR2 FYNNEI. As DNA, the CDR3 is TGTGCCAGCAGTGAAGCCGGGGTAGCGGGGCTCAATGAGCAGTTCTTC. Protein sequence: CASSEAGVAGLNEQFF. Full variable domain (remainder filled in from reference TRBV2 and TRBJ2-1): EPEVTQTPSHQVTQMGQEVILRCVPISNHLYFYWYRQILGQKVEFLVSFYNNEISEKSEIFDDQFSVERPDGSNFTLKIRSTKLEDSAMYFCASSEAGVAGLNEQFFGPGTRLTVL.

In this sample, this clonotype turned up a few times. The chain recombines TRBV30 with TRBJ2-6; D is uncertain. Germline CDR1 GTSNPN, CDR2 SVGIG (reference sequence). V lost 3 bases to trimming and J lost 2 bases, with 17 bases between them. The CDR3 covers 17 residues. The CDR3 sequence is CAWRPRAAAPGANVLTF. In nucleotides, the CDR3 is TGTGCCTGGAGACCAAGGGCCGCCGCGCCTGGGGCCAACGTCCTGACTTTC.

The chain uses TRBV4-2 and TRBJ2-7, with 8 nucleotides matching TRBD1. V dropped 3 bases and J dropped 0; count of bases not matched to a gene: 13. Germline V gene data show CDR1 as LGHNA and CDR2 as YNFKEQ. This CDR3 region has 18 residues. As DNA, the CDR3 is TGTGCCAGCAGCCACGGCGGGACAGGCCCAGAAAGCTCCTACGAGCAGTACTTC. It is translated as CASSHGGTGPESSYEQYF.

This clonotype was recorded many times. The chain employs TRBV20-1 and TRBJ1-6; the D is unclear. The CDR3 is made up of 16 amino acids. CDR1 and CDR2 from the germline V gene are DFQATT and SNEGSKA (reference sequence). Deletions cut 3 bases from V and 6 bases from J, with 18 bases between. The CDR3 DNA follows: TGCAGTGCTAGCCCCGGGTCTCCGAAGTTTAATTCACCCCTCCACTTT. Its protein product is CSASPGSPKFNSPLHF.

At least ten counts were recorded for this clonotype. The V call is TRBV5-1, the J call TRBJ1-1, with unresolved D. With 0 bases removed from V and 0 bases from J, the gap between germline ends came to 6 bases. The germline V gene has CDR1 SGHRS and CDR2 YFSETQ. The CDR3 is 14 amino acids. DNA of the CDR3: TGCGCCAGCAGCTTGGTTCGCATGAACACTGAAGCTTTCTTT. It yields the protein CASSLVRMNTEAFF. Full variable domain (rest looked up from reference TRBV5-1 and TRBJ1-1): KAGVTQTPRYLIKTRGQQVTLSCSPISGHRSVSWYQQTPGQGLQFLFEYFSETQRNKGNFPGRFSGRQFSNSRSEMNVSTLELGDSALYLCASSLVRMNTEAFFGQGTRLTVV.

In this sample, this clonotype turned up a few times. The chain's CDR3 is CASSEESLGGFEKLFF. The CDR3 DNA follows: TGTGCCAGCAGTGAAGAAAGTCTAGGGGGATTCGAAAAACTGTTTTTT. This chain links TRBV2 with TRBJ1-4; D is perhaps TRBD1 (6 bases). The V gene lost 1 base and the J gene lost 8 bases, with 17 bases spanning the gap. Germline V gene data show CDR1 as SNHLY and CDR2 as FYNNEI. CDR3 length equals 16 residues.

Ten or more counts support this clonotype. V usage is TRBV2 and J usage is TRBJ2-2; unclear D gene. The CDR3 runs 14 residues. Germline V CDR1 and CDR2: SNHLY, FYNNEI. Trimming took 5 bases from V and 2 from J, leaving 9 bases between them. CDR3 in amino acids: CASSSTDNTGELFF. The CDR3 DNA reads TGTGCCAGCAGTTCGACGGACAACACCGGGGAGCTGTTTTTT. Looking up the rest from reference TRBV2 and TRBJ2-2 gives the full variable domain: EPEVTQTPSHQVTQMGQEVILRCVPISNHLYFYWYRQILGQKVEFLVSFYNNEISEKSEIFDDQFSVERPDGSNFTLKIRSTKLEDSAMYFCASSSTDNTGELFFGEGSRLTVL.

This clonotype was seen a handful of times. The chain has TRBV29-1 and TRBJ1-5, with D uncertain. The CDR3 has 14 residues. V was trimmed by 5 bases and J by 1 base, leaving 12 bases between them. The germline gives CDR1 SQVTM, CDR2 ANQGSEA. CDR3 sequence: CSVTDLGSNQPQHF. In DNA, the CDR3 is TGCAGCGTTACGGATCTTGGCAGCAATCAGCCCCAGCATTTT. Full variable domain (outside the CDR3, taken from reference TRBV29-1 and TRBJ1-5): SAVISQKPSRDICQRGTSLTIQCQVDSQVTMMFWYRQQPGQSLTLIATANQGSEATYESGFVIDKFPISRPNLTFSTLTVSNMSPEDSSIYLCSVTDLGSNQPQHFGDGTRLSIL.

Turning to this clonotype: This sequence may be a read error, since a much larger clone differs from it by one base. V is TRBV20-1 and J is TRBJ2-7, with TRBD2 identical over 11 bases. Germline loops: CDR1 DFQATT, CDR2 SNEGSKA (reference sequence). This CDR3 comprises 17 residues. The CDR3, as DNA: TGCAGTGCTAGAGGGTCCATCCTAGCGGGGGGTTCCTACGGGCAGTACTTC. It specifies CSARGSILAGGSYGQYF.

This clonotype was seen only a few times. The V call is TRBV6-1, the J call TRBJ2-2; TRBD2 aligns across 7 bases. V dropped 4 bases and J dropped 6; count of bases not matched to a gene: 5. The germline gives CDR1 MNHNS, CDR2 SASEGT. There are 14 residues in the CDR3. The CDR3 DNA reads as TGTGCCAGCAGTGGCGGGGGAGTTGCCGGGGAGCTGTTTTTT. The encoded protein is CASSGGGVAGELFF.

There are a few counts of this clonotype. The chain links TRBV19 to TRBJ2-3, with 7 bases identical to TRBD1. Germline CDR1 is LNHDA and CDR2 is SQIVND (reference sequence). This CDR3 region has 15 residues. V trimming: 9 bases; J trimming: 3 bases; junction bases outside the gene matches: 12. The CDR3 protein is CASDKTGDGTDTQYF. In DNA form, the CDR3 reads TGTGCCAGCGACAAAACAGGGGATGGAACAGATACGCAGTATTTT.

The rearrangement uses TRBV10-3 and TRBJ1-4; D remains unclear. V lost 6 bases, J lost 8 bases, and 13 bases lay in between. The CDR3 extends over 13 amino acids. In germline, CDR1 is ENHRY, CDR2 SYGVKD. The chain's CDR3 is CAIRNILGEKLFF. CDR3 in DNA: TGTGCCATCAGGAACATCCTGGGGGAAAAACTGTTTTTT.

The J gene is TRBJ2-1, the V gene TRBV29-1; D perhaps matches TRBD1 (6 bases). In germline, CDR1 is SQVTM, CDR2 ANQGSEA. The germline V and J ends were trimmed by 7 bases and 8 bases, with 21 bases remaining between them. The CDR3 is 14 amino acids. For the CDR3, the DNA is TGCAGCGCCCTGGGGCAGGGGCAGTTCGATGAGCAGTTCTTC. Protein product: CSALGQGQFDEQFF.